These 5 T cell receptor beta chains originate from one sample sequenced in a study of blood T cell repertoires in COVID-19. Sequenced by immunoSEQ multiplex PCR; TCRdb stores in-frame clones only, minus some. The sample records about 240,000 clones, 86% being singletons. The sample taken for sequencing was PBMCs or T cells enriched from blood (not recorded which). The origin of the receptors is a middle-aged woman with acute COVID-19.

The chain is built from TRBV7-9 and TRBJ1-4; 10 bases are a match to TRBD1. Losses at the gene ends were 5 bases for V and 6 bases for J; bases not matched to a gene: 12. The germline CDR1 and CDR2 sequences are SEHNR and FQNEAQ (reference sequence). This CDR3 is 17 amino acids long. The DNA of the CDR3 is TGTGCCAGCAGCATAGGGACAGGGGAGGTTAAGGATGAAAAACTGTTTTTT. Translated, it gives CASSIGTGEVKDEKLFF.

The rearrangement links TRBV12-5 to TRBJ2-7; maybe TRBD1 (6 bases). Trimming shortened V by 6 bases and J by 4 bases, and 13 bases separated the two germline ends. The CDR3 is made up of 13 amino acids. The germline V gene has CDR1 LGHNT and CDR2 FRNRAP. The CDR3 DNA reads TGTGCTAGTGGACCGGGACATCTTTACGAGCAGTACTTC. Protein product: CASGPGHLYEQYF.

The V gene is TRBV14, the J gene TRBJ2-2; 7 bases are shared with TRBD2. V dropped 2 bases and J dropped 5; count of bases not matched to a gene: 5. Germline values: CDR1 SGHDN, CDR2 FVKESK. The CDR3 is made up of 15 amino acids. This CDR3 reads CASSQIGGRTGELFF. CDR3 DNA: TGTGCCAGCAGCCAAATCGGGGGGAGAACCGGGGAGCTGTTTTTT.

The chain has TRBV7-6 and TRBJ2-7, with D unresolved. This CDR3 has 11 residues. V gave up 3 bases and J gave up 2 bases, with 2 bases separating them. Germline loops: CDR1 SGHVS, CDR2 FNYEAQ. The CDR3 loop reads CASSFTYEQYF. In nucleotides, the CDR3 is TGTGCCAGCAGCTTTACCTACGAGCAGTACTTC.

In this sample, this clone turned up once. The gene calls are TRBV3-1 (or the pseudogene TRBV3-2) and TRBJ1-6; a possible D gene is TRBD1 (5 bases). Deletions cut 1 base from V and 5 bases from J, with 6 bases between. This CDR3 has 14 residues. Germline V CDR1 and CDR2: LGHDT, YNNKEL (reference sequence). The CDR3 sequence: CASSQATDNSPLHF. The CDR3 nucleotides are TGTGCCAGCAGCCAAGCGACAGATAATTCACCCCTCCACTTT.